This is a list of T cell receptor beta chains from one sample in a study of cytomegalovirus exposure and HLA in healthy donors. Profiled with immunoSEQ multiplex PCR; TCRdb holds only in-frame clones, not every one. The repertoire consists of approximately 120,000 clones, with 75% to 85% occurring once and the leading ten covering roughly 3.5%. The sequenced sample was PBMCs. These receptors came from a man aged 40-49 years in good health and CMV-seronegative. Each CDR3 is given with its conserved first and last residue. Each record gives: V gene, J gene, D gene, clone size, CDR3 DNA, CDR3 protein. D genes are given only for firm matches. Clone size, where shown, is once, few, many, or a class for clones that have expanded.

V gene: TRBV7-2; J gene: TRBJ2-1; D gene: TRBD1; clone size: .; CDR3 DNA: TGTGCCAGCAGCCTACACAGGGGGCTAGGAAATGAGCAGTTCTTC; CDR3 protein: CASSLHRGLGNEQFF
V gene: TRBV29-1; J gene: TRBJ2-7; D gene: .; clone size: .; CDR3 DNA: TGCAGCGTTCTCAGGGCGAGGGAGCAGTACTTC; CDR3 protein: CSVLRAREQYF
V gene: TRBV9; J gene: TRBJ1-5; D gene: .; clone size: once; CDR3 DNA: TGTGCCAGCAGCGTAGATTCGGGTCCCAGGCCCCAGCATTTT; CDR3 protein: CASSVDSGPRPQHF
V gene: TRBV4-3; J gene: TRBJ2-1; D gene: .; clone size: .; CDR3 DNA: TGCGCCAGCAGCCAAGATGGGCAGGGCCATGAGCAGTTCTTC; CDR3 protein: CASSQDGQGHEQFF
V gene: TRBV28; J gene: TRBJ2-3; D gene: TRBD2; clone size: .; CDR3 DNA: TGTGCCAGCAGTCCTAGCGGGGGATCCCTAGGTTTTAGCACAGATACGCAGTATTTT; CDR3 protein: CASSPSGGSLGFSTDTQYF
V gene: TRBV4-1; J gene: TRBJ1-2; D gene: TRBD1; clone size: .; CDR3 DNA: TGCGCCAGCAGATCAGGGGGAAACGACTATGGCTACACCTTC; CDR3 protein: CASRSGGNDYGYTF
V gene: TRBV28; J gene: TRBJ1-2; D gene: .; clone size: .; CDR3 DNA: TGTGCCAGCAGTTTATCCGCCCCTGGGAGCAACTATGGCTACACCTTC; CDR3 protein: CASSLSAPGSNYGYTF
V gene: TRBV28; J gene: TRBJ2-1; D gene: .; clone size: .; CDR3 DNA: TGTGCCAGCAGTTCACAGTGGAATGAGCAGTTCTTC; CDR3 protein: CASSSQWNEQFF
V gene: TRBV9; J gene: TRBJ2-2; D gene: TRBD2; clone size: .; CDR3 DNA: TGTGCCAGCAGCGTAGAGACTAGCGGGGCGAACACCGGGGAGCTGTTTTTT; CDR3 protein: CASSVETSGANTGELFF
V gene: TRBV13; J gene: TRBJ1-4; D gene: TRBD1; clone size: .; CDR3 DNA: TGTGCCAGCAGCTTAGGACAGGGGGAAGCTAATGAAAAACTGTTTTTT; CDR3 protein: CASSLGQGEANEKLFF
V gene: TRBV28; J gene: TRBJ2-7; D gene: TRBD1; clone size: once; CDR3 DNA: TGTGCCAGCAGCGTTGGGACAGCTTACGAGCAGTACTTC; CDR3 protein: CASSVGTAYEQYF
V gene: TRBV29-1; J gene: TRBJ2-5; D gene: .; clone size: .; CDR3 DNA: TGCAGCGTTGAAGTGGCCCTAGAGACCCAGTACTTC; CDR3 protein: CSVEVALETQYF
V gene: TRBV27; J gene: TRBJ2-7; D gene: TRBD2; clone size: .; CDR3 DNA: TGTGCCAGCAGACCAGGGACTAGCCCCAACGAGCAGTACTTC; CDR3 protein: CASRPGTSPNEQYF
V gene: TRBV7-8; J gene: TRBJ2-5; D gene: TRBD2; clone size: .; CDR3 DNA: TGTGCCAGCAGCTTAGGAGGAGGGGGCGGGGGGGCAATTGGGACCCAGTACTTC; CDR3 protein: CASSLGGGGGGAIGTQYF
V gene: TRBV11-3; J gene: TRBJ2-1; D gene: TRBD1; clone size: few; CDR3 DNA: TGTGCCAGCAGCCGGGACAGGGGATACAATGAGCAGTTCTTC; CDR3 protein: CASSRDRGYNEQFF
V gene: TRBV7-9; J gene: TRBJ2-3; D gene: TRBD2; clone size: .; CDR3 DNA: TGTGCCAGCAGCTTATCTCCTAGCGGGGGGGCAGATACGCAGTATTTT; CDR3 protein: CASSLSPSGGADTQYF
V gene: TRBV2; J gene: TRBJ2-2; D gene: .; clone size: .; CDR3 DNA: TGTGCCAGCACGGGGGCGAACACCGGGGAGCTGTTTTTT; CDR3 protein: CASTGANTGELFF
V gene: TRBV27; J gene: TRBJ2-5; D gene: TRBD1; clone size: .; CDR3 DNA: TGTGCCAGCAGGGGACAGGGGGCACTGGGGACCCAGTACTTC; CDR3 protein: CASRGQGALGTQYF